The 22 T cell receptor beta chains reported below all come from one sample, sequenced in a study of blood T cell repertoires in COVID-19. Here immunoSEQ multiplex PCR was the method, and the copy in TCRdb shows in-frame clones only, minus some. Of nearly 250,000 clones listed, roughly 85% are singletons. Sequenced sample: PBMCs or T cells enriched from blood (not recorded which). The receptors here all came from a woman aged 45-60 years with acute COVID-19.

This clone was observed a handful of times. The chain is built from TRBV7-8 and TRBJ1-1, with a tentative D call TRBD1 (6 bases). With 2 bases removed from V and 2 bases from J, the gap between germline ends came to 15 bases. The CDR3 has 16 residues. CDR1 and CDR2 from the germline V gene are SGHVS and FQNEAQ. The CDR3: CASSLLPIGGNTEAFF. The CDR3 DNA sequence: TGTGCCAGCAGCTTACTTCCTATAGGGGGAAACACTGAAGCTTTCTTT.

The chain uses TRBV5-1 and TRBJ1-1; D remains ambiguous. Germline CDR1 is SGHRS and CDR2 is YFSETQ. The CDR3 spans 14 residues. Trimming removed 0 bases from V and 1 base from J, with 7 bases in between. CDR3 in DNA: TGCGCCAGCAGCTTGGGAGAGAGGAACACTGAAGCTTTCTTT. Translated, it gives CASSLGERNTEAFF.

This chain uses TRBV5-4 with TRBJ1-3; TRBD1 is a possible D gene (6 bases). V lost 4 bases, J lost 5 bases, and 16 bases lay in between. CDR1 is SGHNT, CDR2 YYREEE, per germline (reference sequence). The CDR3 loop spans 15 amino acids. CDR3 in DNA: TGTGCCAGCAGCCCAGGGTACCAGGGGAGAAACACCATATATTTT. Residues: CASSPGYQGRNTIYF.

The chain is built from TRBV4-2 and TRBJ1-2, with TRBD1 as a possible D gene (6 bases). V lost 2 bases, J lost 1 base, and 14 bases lay in between. This CDR3 comprises 16 residues. Germline CDR1 reads LGHNA; CDR2 reads YNFKEQ. CDR3 amino acids: CASSQNPDSNNYGYTF. Written as DNA, the CDR3 is TGTGCCAGCAGCCAAAACCCGGACAGTAATAACTATGGCTACACCTTC.

This clone was picked up one time. This chain links TRBV30 with TRBJ2-5; D perhaps matches TRBD1 (6 bases). Trimming took 0 bases from V and 3 from J, leaving 11 bases between them. The CDR3 has 14 amino acids. The germline gives CDR1 GTSNPN, CDR2 SVGIG (reference sequence). In DNA form, the CDR3 reads TGTGCCTGGAGTGTCGGCAGGGGAGAAGAGACCCAGTACTTC. Translating gives CAWSVGRGEETQYF.

The chain combines TRBV5-1 with TRBJ2-7; 8 bases align to TRBD1. Germline CDR1 is SGHRS and CDR2 is YFSETQ. The CDR3 loop spans 15 amino acids. V shed 5 bases and J 2 bases; nucleotides not matched to a gene: 9. The DNA of the CDR3 is TGCGCCAGCAGTTTCGGACAGGGTTTTACCTACGAGCAGTACTTC. Translating it yields CASSFGQGFTYEQYF.

V usage is TRBV12-3 or TRBV12-4 and J usage is TRBJ1-1; no clear D. V dropped 5 bases and J dropped 1 base, with 8 bases sitting between them. The CDR3 is made up of 13 amino acids. The CDR3 spells CASSPYSNTEAFF. The CDR3 DNA is TGTGCCAGCAGTCCCTACTCGAACACTGAAGCTTTCTTT.

The chain recombines TRBV27 with TRBJ1-5; D unclear. Germline V gives CDR1 MNHEY, CDR2 SMNVEV (reference sequence). Trimming took off 6 bases at V and 2 bases at J, with 14 bases between the two ends. The CDR3 covers 15 residues. The CDR3 sequence: CASSLGSARNQPQHF. CDR3 DNA: TGTGCCAGCAGCCTCGGGTCAGCCCGCAATCAGCCCCAGCATTTT.

V and J are TRBV19 and TRBJ1-6; D not certain. The germline V gene has CDR1 LNHDA and CDR2 SQIVND (reference sequence). This CDR3 contains 12 residues. Deletions cut 5 bases from V and 8 bases from J, with 7 bases between. This CDR3 is CASSVSDSPLHF. DNA of the CDR3: TGTGCCAGTAGTGTCAGTGATTCACCCCTCCACTTT. The full variable domain, in which reference TRBV19 and TRBJ1-6 provide the parts outside the CDR3, is DGGITQSPKYLFRKEGQNVTLSCEQNLNHDAMYWYRQDPGQGLRLIYYSQIVNDFQKGDIAEGYSVSREKKESFPLTVTSAQKNPTAFYLCASSVSDSPLHFGNGTRLTVT.

This clone was recorded many times. The chain is built from TRBV4-1 and TRBJ1-4; 7 bases line up with TRBD1. V was clipped by 4 bases and J by 0 bases; unmatched bases: 5. The CDR3 is 16 amino acids. Germline CDR1 and CDR2: MGHRA and YSYEKL. The CDR3 region is CASSLETGATNEKLFF. In DNA form, the CDR3 reads TGCGCCAGCAGCCTCGAAACAGGGGCAACTAATGAAAAACTGTTTTTT.

This chain uses TRBV19 with TRBJ2-7; tentative D call: TRBD1 (6 bases). The CDR3 consists of 17 residues. V gave up 0 bases and J gave up 0 bases, with 15 bases separating them. CDR1 is LNHDA, CDR2 SQIVND, per germline (reference sequence). The DNA for the CDR3 is TGTGCCAGTAGTATAGACTTTCGACAGGCTGGCTCCTACGAGCAGTACTTC. This codes for CASSIDFRQAGSYEQYF.

The J gene is TRBJ1-6, the V gene TRBV4-1; D possibly corresponds to TRBD1 (6 bases). Germline V gene data show CDR1 as MGHRA and CDR2 as YSYEKL. The CDR3 covers 17 residues. Trimming removed 0 bases at V and 4 bases at J, with 13 bases between. CDR3 coding DNA: TGCGCCAGCAGCCAAGATCCCCCGAGGGGGTATAATTCACCCCTCCACTTT. It is translated as CASSQDPPRGYNSPLHF.

J is TRBJ2-7 and V is TRBV7-2, with 10 bases identical to TRBD1. The CDR3 loop spans 16 amino acids. Germline lookup yields CDR1 SGHTA and CDR2 FQGNSA. The V segment lost 3 bases and the J segment 1 base; nucleotides outside the gene matches: 6. The CDR3: CASSFYPGQGSYEQYF. CDR3 nucleotides: TGTGCCAGCAGCTTTTATCCGGGACAGGGGTCCTACGAGCAGTACTTC.

The chain links TRBV6-5 to TRBJ1-6, with 9 bases identical to TRBD1. With V trimmed by 7 bases and J by 9 bases, 10 bases remained unmatched. The CDR3 is 15 amino acids. Germline CDR1 is MNHEY and CDR2 is SVGAGI. The CDR3 sequence is CASTNLGQGGSPLHF. DNA for the CDR3: TGTGCCAGCACAAATCTGGGACAGGGAGGTTCACCCCTCCACTTT.

This chain links TRBV6-6 with TRBJ2-3; D gene unclear. Between the trimmed V and J ends, which lost 5 bases and 0 bases, there was a span of 9 bases. The germline V gene encodes CDR1 MNHNY and CDR2 SVGAGI (reference sequence). The CDR3 loop spans 14 amino acids. Here the CDR3 DNA reads TGTGCCAGCAGTCGATCCTCTAGCACAGATACGCAGTATTTT. As protein: CASSRSSSTDTQYF.

The chain carries TRBV7-2 and TRBJ1-5, with 9 bases lining up with TRBD1. CDR1 is SGHTA, CDR2 FQGNSA, per germline. The V and J ends lost 5 bases and 4 bases, in that order; junction bases with no gene match: 6. CDR3 size: 15 residues. DNA for the CDR3: TGTGCCAGCAGCCAGGGACAGGGAGCGAATCAGCCCCAGCATTTT. Residues: CASSQGQGANQPQHF. Together with reference TRBV7-2 and TRBJ1-5, the CDR3 gives the full variable domain: GAGVSQSPSNKVTEKGKDVELRCDPISGHTALYWYRQSLGQGLEFLIYFQGNSAPDKSGLPSDRFSAERTGGSVSTLTIQRTQQEDSAVYLCASSQGQGANQPQHFGDGTRLSIL.

The CDR3 coding sequence is TGCAGCTCCCGGGACTCAACTAGGGATACGCAGTATTTT. It is translated as CSSRDSTRDTQYF. This sequence joins TRBV29-1 and TRBJ2-3; a possible D gene is TRBD2 (6 bases). The CDR3 loop spans 13 amino acids. CDR1 SQVTM and CDR2 ANQGSEA come from the germline V gene. V shed 8 bases and J shed 6 bases, with 18 bases lying between them.

V is TRBV10-1 and J is TRBJ2-2; D gene unclear. The CDR3 runs to 12 residues. Germline V CDR1 and CDR2: WNHNN, SYGVQD (reference sequence). Trimming took 4 bases from V and 6 from J, leaving 6 bases between them. This chain's CDR3 is CASSVAAGELFF. The CDR3 DNA sequence: TGCGCCAGCAGTGTGGCTGCCGGGGAGCTGTTTTTT.

V is TRBV15 and J is TRBJ2-7, with 8 positions matching TRBD2. The CDR3 sequence is 13 residues long. Germline V gene sequence: CDR1 LNHNV, CDR2 YYDKDF (reference sequence). With V trimmed by 5 bases and J by 4 bases, 4 bases remained unmatched. Here the CDR3 reads CATSAGGGYEQYF. CDR3 DNA: TGTGCCACCAGCGCGGGGGGAGGATACGAGCAGTACTTC.

This clone was seen a few times. This chain connects TRBV7-8 to TRBJ1-6; D may be TRBD1 (5 bases). The CDR3 is made up of 15 amino acids. Germline lookup yields CDR1 SGHVS and CDR2 FQNEAQ. V lost 1 base and J lost 8, with 12 bases in between. The DNA of the CDR3 is TGTGCCAGCAGCTTAGGGGGGGATATTGATTCACCCCTCCACTTT. Amino acids: CASSLGGDIDSPLHF.

In its sample, this clone was seen once. The V call is TRBV15, the J call TRBJ1-3; a weak D match, TRBD1 (6 bases). The V end lost 4 bases, the J end lost 0 bases, and 10 bases lay between the germline ends. Germline V CDR1 and CDR2: LNHNV, YYDKDF (reference sequence). This CDR3 contains 15 residues. For the CDR3, the DNA is TGTGCCACCAGCAACCGAGGGGGCTCTGGAAACACCATATATTTT. Protein product: CATSNRGGSGNTIYF.

The V gene is TRBV7-9, the J gene TRBJ2-4; TRBD1 is a possible D gene (6 bases). The CDR3 totals 17 residues. V was shortened by 4 bases and J by 0 bases, with 16 bases between the two germline ends. Germline CDR1 and CDR2: SEHNR and FQNEAQ (reference sequence). Here the CDR3 reads CASSSPTGKGAKNIQYF. As DNA, the CDR3 is TGTGCCAGCAGCTCTCCAACAGGGAAGGGAGCCAAAAACATTCAGTACTTC.